This T cell receptor beta chain originates from a study of blood T cell repertoires in COVID-19. Study-level background: Samples of COVID-19 (acute and convalescent) were obtained from the United States, Italy and Spain. Sources were T cells, B-cell-depleted T cells, or PBMCs; the material itself was cDNA or gDNA.

Study members were between about 18 and 95 years old and lived in fewer than 30 US regions. This CDR3 is built from 14 residues. Germline V gene lookup returns CDR1 SGHTA and CDR2 FQGTGA. V lost 1 base and J 6 bases, leaving 12 bases between the germline ends. The table came from immunoSEQ multiplex PCR; TCRdb's copy has only in-frame clones and leaves some out. The sample lists more than 300,000 clones; 88% were seen once. Sequencing input: PBMCs or T cells enriched from blood (not recorded which). V is TRBV7-3 and J is TRBJ1-1; the D is unclear. The TCR sequence derives from a woman in her late teens or twenties who had recovered from COVID-19. Written as DNA, the CDR3 is TGTGCCAGCAGCTTAAGCTGGAGTGCCGCTGAAGCTTTCTTT. Translation gives CASSLSWSAAEAFF.